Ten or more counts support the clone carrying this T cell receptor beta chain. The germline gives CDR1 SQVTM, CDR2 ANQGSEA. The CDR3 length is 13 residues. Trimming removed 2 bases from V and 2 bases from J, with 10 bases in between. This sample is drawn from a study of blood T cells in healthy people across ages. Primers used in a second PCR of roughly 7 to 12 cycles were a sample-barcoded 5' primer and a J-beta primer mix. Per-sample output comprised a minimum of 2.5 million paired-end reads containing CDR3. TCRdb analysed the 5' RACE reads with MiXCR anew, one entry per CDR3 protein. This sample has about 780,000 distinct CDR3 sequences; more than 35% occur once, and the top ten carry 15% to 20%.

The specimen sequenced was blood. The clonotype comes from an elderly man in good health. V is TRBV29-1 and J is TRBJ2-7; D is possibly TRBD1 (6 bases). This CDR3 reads CSVERAGAYEQYF. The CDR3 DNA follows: TGCAGCGTTGAACGCGCAGGGGCCTACGAGCAGTACTTC.